The next 21 T cell receptor beta chains were all read from a single sample in a study of patients and donors after allogeneic stem cell transplantation. TCRdb analysed the RT-PCR reads with MiXCR anew, one entry per CDR3 protein. The table includes 200,000 to 250,000 distinct CDR3 sequences, 13% to 15% detected once. Sequenced material: blood, either unsorted or a sorted T cell fraction (not recorded which). Receptor source: a human donor who was either an allogeneic HSCT recipient or a stem cell or donor lymphocyte infusion donor (not recorded which). It is not recorded whose cells these are; they may come from a transplant donor.

The chain has TRBV20-1 and TRBJ1-1; D is ambiguous. CDR3 length: 15 amino acids. Trimming shortened V by 3 bases and J by 0 bases, and 14 bases separated the two germline ends. Germline CDR1 DFQATT, CDR2 SNEGSKA (reference sequence). CDR3 in DNA: TGCAGTGCTAGTAAGTGGTTTGAGTTGAACACTGAAGCTTTCTTT. Amino acid sequence: CSASKWFELNTEAFF.

This chain links TRBV19 with TRBJ2-7; D may be TRBD1 (7 bases). The V gene lost 2 bases and the J gene lost 2 bases, with 10 bases spanning the gap. CDR3 size: 14 residues. Germline V gene lookup returns CDR1 LNHDA and CDR2 SQIVND (reference sequence). The CDR3 bases are TGTGCCAGTAGTATAAGCAGGGGGGCCTACGAGCAGTACTTC. It yields the protein CASSISRGAYEQYF.

The chain carries TRBV15 and TRBJ2-3, with 10 nucleotides matching TRBD1. Germline V CDR1 and CDR2: LNHNV, YYDKDF (reference sequence). The CDR3 length is 16 residues. The junction had 7 bases not matched to a gene; V was cut back by 4 bases and J by 3 bases. CDR3 loop: CATSIWPGQGTDTQYF. The CDR3 DNA sequence: TGTGCCACCAGCATCTGGCCGGGACAGGGGACAGATACGCAGTATTTT.

The V and J genes are TRBV20-1 and TRBJ2-5; D might be TRBD1 (6 bases). V lost 6 bases and J 7 bases, leaving 21 bases between the germline ends. The CDR3 runs to 14 residues. CDR1 and CDR2 from the germline V gene are DFQATT and SNEGSKA (reference sequence). The CDR3 protein is CSAAARGHEGTQYF. The CDR3 DNA reads as TGCAGTGCCGCGGCCAGGGGACATGAAGGGACCCAGTACTTC.

The chain is built from TRBV29-1 and TRBJ2-5; D uncertain. Germline values: CDR1 SQVTM, CDR2 ANQGSEA. The length of the CDR3 is 12 residues. V was pared by 5 bases and J by 3 bases, with 10 bases between. CDR3 sequence: CSVSSREETQYF. CDR3 in DNA: TGCAGCGTTTCGTCCCGAGAAGAGACCCAGTACTTC.

This clonotype has a handful of counts. This chain links TRBV7-2 with TRBJ2-2; D unresolved. V was cut by 5 bases and J by 0 bases, with 7 bases left in between. The germline V gene has CDR1 SGHTA and CDR2 FQGNSA. CDR3 length: 14 residues. The CDR3 sequence is CASSGLANTGELFF. In nucleotides, the CDR3 is TGTGCCAGCAGCGGCCTAGCGAACACCGGGGAGCTGTTTTTT. Variable domain in full (rest from reference TRBV7-2 and TRBJ2-2): GAGVSQSPSNKVTEKGKDVELRCDPISGHTALYWYRQSLGQGLEFLIYFQGNSAPDKSGLPSDRFSAERTGGSVSTLTIQRTQQEDSAVYLCASSGLANTGELFFGEGSRLTVL.

This clonotype was detected only a few times. The chain joins TRBV29-1 to TRBJ2-7; weak D call: TRBD1 (6 bases). Germline lookup yields CDR1 SQVTM and CDR2 ANQGSEA. This CDR3 has 14 amino acids. Trimming took off 4 bases at V and 4 bases at J, with 17 bases between the two ends. Here the CDR3 reads CSVAGTRGIYEQYF. The CDR3 DNA follows: TGCAGCGTTGCTGGGACCAGGGGAATATACGAGCAGTACTTC.

The rearrangement uses TRBV2 and TRBJ1-1, with D uncertain. From germline, CDR1 is SNHLY and CDR2 FYNNEI. The germline V and J ends were trimmed by 6 bases and 3 bases, with 20 bases remaining between them. The CDR3 has 16 residues. The CDR3 protein is CASRRLRVTGDTEAFF. CDR3 DNA sequence: TGTGCCAGCAGGAGGTTGAGGGTTACTGGGGACACTGAAGCTTTCTTT.

This clonotype has at least ten counts. The chain couples TRBV25-1 to TRBJ2-1, with 7 positions matching TRBD1. V gave up 4 bases and J gave up 7 bases; unmatched junction bases: 13. This CDR3 spans 16 amino acids. Germline V gene lookup returns CDR1 MGHDK and CDR2 SYGVNS. CDR3 region: CASSVGSKGQRNEQFF. CDR3 bases: TGTGCCAGCAGTGTTGGATCAAAGGGACAGAGGAATGAGCAGTTCTTC.

This clonotype has at least ten counts. The chain employs TRBV2 and TRBJ1-1; the D gene is possibly TRBD1 (5 bases). Germline V gene lookup returns CDR1 SNHLY and CDR2 FYNNEI. The CDR3 runs to 16 residues. Trimming pared 3 bases from V and 2 bases from J, leaving 16 bases between. The CDR3 DNA reads as TGTGCCAGCAGTGAGAACAGGATGGGAGCAAACACTGAAGCTTTCTTT. Its translation is CASSENRMGANTEAFF. Supplemented by reference TRBV2 and TRBJ1-1, the full variable domain reads EPEVTQTPSHQVTQMGQEVILRCVPISNHLYFYWYRQILGQKVEFLVSFYNNEISEKSEIFDDQFSVERPDGSNFTLKIRSTKLEDSAMYFCASSENRMGANTEAFFGQGTRLTVV.

V usage is TRBV2 and J usage is TRBJ2-4; D is unclear. V shed 6 bases and J shed 4 bases, with 16 bases lying between them. This CDR3 comprises 15 residues. CDR1 and CDR2 from the germline V gene are SNHLY and FYNNEI. This chain's CDR3 is CASRDVPTAKNIQYF. The DNA for the CDR3 is TGTGCCAGCAGGGACGTCCCCACCGCGAAAAACATTCAGTACTTC.

This clonotype has a count of ten or more. V is TRBV12-3 or TRBV12-4 and J is TRBJ2-3; the D gene could be TRBD1 or TRBD2 (6 bases each). V lost 6 bases, J lost 6 bases, and 19 bases lay in between. The CDR3 spans 15 residues. CDR3 amino acids: CASSRTQRGRDTQYF. CDR3 in DNA: TGTGCCAGCAGCAGGACCCAGAGGGGGAGGGATACGCAGTATTTT.

Many counts were recorded for this clonotype. The J gene is TRBJ2-1, the V gene TRBV29-1, with D unresolved. Germline values: CDR1 SQVTM, CDR2 ANQGSEA. This CDR3 is 13 amino acids long. V gave up 4 bases and J gave up 6 bases, with 13 bases separating them. As DNA, the CDR3 is TGCAGCGTTGTTGGGTCAAGATTCAATGAGCAGTTCTTC. It translates to CSVVGSRFNEQFF.

The J gene is TRBJ1-2, the V gene TRBV20-1; 12 positions agree with TRBD1. The ends lost 3 bases at V and 6 bases at J; junction bases unmatched: 11. This CDR3 spans 16 amino acids. Germline V CDR1 and CDR2: DFQATT, SNEGSKA (reference sequence). The CDR3 here is CSASGTGGLAGNGYTF. The CDR3 nucleotides read TGCAGTGCTAGTGGGACAGGGGGCCTCGCAGGCAATGGCTACACCTTC.

This clonotype appeared many times. The rearrangement links TRBV5-5 to TRBJ2-5; 10 nucleotides line up with TRBD2. The CDR3 spans 16 residues. With V trimmed by 4 bases and J by 5 bases, 11 bases remained unmatched. Germline V CDR1 and CDR2: SGHKS, YYEKEE (reference sequence). Written as DNA, the CDR3 is TGTGCCAGCAGCCCTCAGGGGACTAGCGTCGGGGAGACCCAGTACTTC. Its translation: CASSPQGTSVGETQYF. Drawing the rest from reference TRBV5-5 and TRBJ2-5, the complete variable domain is DAGVTQSPTHLIKTRGQQVTLRCSPISGHKSVSWYQQVLGQGPQFIFQYYEKEERGRGNFPDRFSARQFPNYSSELNVNALLLGDSALYLCASSPQGTSVGETQYFGPGTRLLVL.

This clonotype was counted ten times or more. The CDR3 nucleotides read TGTGCCAGCTGGGGGGCCGAGTTGAACACTGAAGCTTTCTTT. It codes for CASWGAELNTEAFF. V gene TRBV2 combines with J gene TRBJ1-1; TRBD1 might be the D (6 bases). Germline V gene data show CDR1 as SNHLY and CDR2 as FYNNEI. CDR3 length equals 14 residues. V lost 8 bases to trimming and J lost 0 bases, with 13 bases between them.

This clonotype was counted a few times. V is TRBV14 and J is TRBJ2-7; 8 nucleotides match TRBD2. Per germline, CDR1 SGHDN and CDR2 FVKESK. The CDR3 runs to 17 residues. V lost 3 bases to trimming and J lost 0 bases; unmatched junction nucleotides: 10. CDR3 residues: CASSHRRLAQLSYEQYF. CDR3 bases: TGTGCCAGCAGCCACAGAAGACTAGCGCAACTCTCCTACGAGCAGTACTTC.

This clonotype was found once. V gene TRBV7-3 combines with J gene TRBJ2-2; TRBD2 matches 10 bases. Per germline, CDR1 SGHTA and CDR2 FQGTGA. The CDR3 covers 17 residues. The J segment lost 7 bases and the V segment lost 5 bases, leaving 13 bases of the junction unmatched. Here the CDR3 DNA reads TGTGCCAGCAGCGCCTCTTCCAGCGGGGGGGCCCACGGGGAGCTGTTTTTT. Translation: CASSASSSGGAHGELFF.

The V and J genes are TRBV29-1 and TRBJ1-1; D may be TRBD1 (5 bases). The V end lost 4 bases, the J end lost 0 bases, and 9 bases lay between the germline ends. The CDR3 spans 13 residues. The V gene's germline CDR1 is SQVTM and CDR2 ANQGSEA. CDR3 DNA: TGCAGCGTTGTGGGGGATCTGAACACTGAAGCTTTCTTT. The encoded protein is CSVVGDLNTEAFF.

In its sample, this clonotype ranks as medium-sized (0.01 to 0.1%). The rearrangement uses TRBV6-1 and TRBJ2-6, with D maybe TRBD1 (6 bases). Germline loops: CDR1 MNHNS, CDR2 SASEGT. The CDR3 is 13 amino acids. The germline V and J ends were trimmed by 5 bases and 10 bases, with 12 bases remaining between them. CDR3 coding DNA: TGTGCCAGCAGTACCGGGACATTGAACGTCCTGACTTTC. Translation gives CASSTGTLNVLTF.

This clonotype has a single count. The V and J genes are TRBV23-1 and TRBJ1-5; 9 positions agree with TRBD1. TRBV23-1 is flagged as an ORF with uncertain function. There are 16 residues in the CDR3. V was clipped by 4 bases and J by 4 bases; unmatched bases: 8. The CDR3 sequence is CASSPHGGQGNQPQHF. The CDR3 nucleotides are TGCGCCAGCAGTCCGCATGGGGGACAGGGTAATCAGCCCCAGCATTTT.